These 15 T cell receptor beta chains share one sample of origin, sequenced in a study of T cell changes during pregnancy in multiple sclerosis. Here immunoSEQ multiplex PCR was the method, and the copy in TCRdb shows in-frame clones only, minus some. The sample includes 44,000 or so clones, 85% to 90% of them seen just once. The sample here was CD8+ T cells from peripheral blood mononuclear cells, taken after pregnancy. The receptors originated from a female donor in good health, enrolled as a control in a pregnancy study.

The chain's CDR3 is CASSFAPEAVNTEAFF. In DNA, the CDR3 is TGTGCCAGCAGTTTCGCCCCGGAGGCAGTCAACACTGAAGCTTTCTTT. J is TRBJ1-1 and V is TRBV27; D gene ambiguous. The germline V and J ends were trimmed by 3 bases and 2 bases, with 16 bases remaining between them. The germline V gene has CDR1 MNHEY and CDR2 SMNVEV (reference sequence). This CDR3 has 16 residues.

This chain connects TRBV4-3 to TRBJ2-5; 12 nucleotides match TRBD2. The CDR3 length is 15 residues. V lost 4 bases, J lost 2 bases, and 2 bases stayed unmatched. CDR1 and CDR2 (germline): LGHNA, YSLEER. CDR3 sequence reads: CASSLGTSGQETQYF. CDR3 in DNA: TGCGCCAGCAGCCTTGGGACTAGCGGGCAAGAGACCCAGTACTTC.

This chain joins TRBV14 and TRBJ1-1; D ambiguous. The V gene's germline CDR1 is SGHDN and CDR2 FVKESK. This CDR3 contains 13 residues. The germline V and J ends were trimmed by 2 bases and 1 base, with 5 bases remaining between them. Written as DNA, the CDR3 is TGTGCCAGCAGCCAATTTAAGAACACTGAAGCTTTCTTT. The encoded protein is CASSQFKNTEAFF.

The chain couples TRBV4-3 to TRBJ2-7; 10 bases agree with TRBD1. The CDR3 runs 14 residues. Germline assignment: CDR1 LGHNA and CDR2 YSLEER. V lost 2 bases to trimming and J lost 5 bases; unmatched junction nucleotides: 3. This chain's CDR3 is CASSQRDRGHEQYF. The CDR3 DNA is TGCGCCAGCAGCCAAAGGGACAGGGGTCACGAGCAGTACTTC.

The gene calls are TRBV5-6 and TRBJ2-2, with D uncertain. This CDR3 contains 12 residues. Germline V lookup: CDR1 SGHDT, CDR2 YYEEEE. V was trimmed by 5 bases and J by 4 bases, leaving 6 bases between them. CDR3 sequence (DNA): TGTGCCAGCAGTTTCCTCACCGGGGAGCTGTTTTTT. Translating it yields CASSFLTGELFF.

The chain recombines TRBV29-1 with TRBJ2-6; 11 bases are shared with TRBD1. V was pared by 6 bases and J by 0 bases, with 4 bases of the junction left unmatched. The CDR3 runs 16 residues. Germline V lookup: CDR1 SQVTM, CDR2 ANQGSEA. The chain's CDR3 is CSVGDRGSSGANVLTF. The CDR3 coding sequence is TGCAGCGTCGGGGACAGGGGGAGCTCTGGGGCCAACGTCCTGACTTTC.

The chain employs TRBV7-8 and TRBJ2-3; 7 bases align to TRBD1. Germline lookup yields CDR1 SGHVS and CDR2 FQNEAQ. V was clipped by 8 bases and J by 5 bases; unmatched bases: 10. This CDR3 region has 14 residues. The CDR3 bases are TGTGCCAGCCAGCCGGGACAGCGCGAAGATACGCAGTATTTT. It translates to CASQPGQREDTQYF.

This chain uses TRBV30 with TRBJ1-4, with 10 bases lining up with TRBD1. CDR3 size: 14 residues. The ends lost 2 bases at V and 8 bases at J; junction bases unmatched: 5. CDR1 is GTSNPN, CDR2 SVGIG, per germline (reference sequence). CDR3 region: CAWSTGTGEEKLFF. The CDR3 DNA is TGTGCCTGGAGTACCGGGACAGGGGAGGAAAAACTGTTTTTT.

CDR3 nucleotide sequence: TGTGCCAGCTCACCGGGACTAGCGGGGGGACTGAGCTCCTACAATGAGCAGTTCTTC. Translating gives CASSPGLAGGLSSYNEQFF. This chain uses TRBV18 with TRBJ2-1; 15 nucleotides match TRBD2. The V gene's germline CDR1 is KGHSH and CDR2 LQKENI. J was trimmed by 0 bases and V by 3 bases; bases with no gene match: 6. There are 19 residues in the CDR3.

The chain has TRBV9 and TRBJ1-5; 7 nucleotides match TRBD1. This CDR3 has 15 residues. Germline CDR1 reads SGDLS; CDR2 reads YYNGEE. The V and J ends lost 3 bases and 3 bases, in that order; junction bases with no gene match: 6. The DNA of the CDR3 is TGTGCCAGCAGCGAGGAGGGGACAGTCAATCAGCCCCAGCATTTT. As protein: CASSEEGTVNQPQHF.

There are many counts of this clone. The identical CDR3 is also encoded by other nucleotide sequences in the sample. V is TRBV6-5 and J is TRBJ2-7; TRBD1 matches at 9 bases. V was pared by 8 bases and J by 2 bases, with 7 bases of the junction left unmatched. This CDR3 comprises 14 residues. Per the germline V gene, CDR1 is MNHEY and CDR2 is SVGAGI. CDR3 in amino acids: CASGQTGGPYEQYF. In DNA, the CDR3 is TGTGCCAGCGGACAGACAGGGGGACCCTACGAGCAGTACTTC.

The CDR3 DNA reads as TGTGCTAGTGGTTTGGTAGGAACAGGGGAAGGAAACACCATATATTTT. The encoded protein is CASGLVGTGEGNTIYF. The chain recombines TRBV12-5 with TRBJ1-3, with 7 bases that match TRBD1. This CDR3 region has 16 residues. The junction had 6 bases not matched to a gene; V was cut back by 0 bases and J by 4 bases. The germline gives CDR1 LGHNT, CDR2 FRNRAP. Full variable domain (remainder filled in from reference TRBV12-5 and TRBJ1-3): DARVTQTPRHKVTEMGQEVTMRCQPILGHNTVFWYRQTMMQGLELLAYFRNRAPLDDSGMPKDRFSAEMPDATLATLKIQPSEPRDSAVYFCASGLVGTGEGNTIYFGEGSWLTVV.

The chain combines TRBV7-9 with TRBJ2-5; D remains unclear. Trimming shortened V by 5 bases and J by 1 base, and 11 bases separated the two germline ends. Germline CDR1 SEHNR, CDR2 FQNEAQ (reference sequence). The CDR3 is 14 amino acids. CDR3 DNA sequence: TGTGCCAGCAGCCCATTGGAGAGCCAAGAGACCCAGTACTTC. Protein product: CASSPLESQETQYF.

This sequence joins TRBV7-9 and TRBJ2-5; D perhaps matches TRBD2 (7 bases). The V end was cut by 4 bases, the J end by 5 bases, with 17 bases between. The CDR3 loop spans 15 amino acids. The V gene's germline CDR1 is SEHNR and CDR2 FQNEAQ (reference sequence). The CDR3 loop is CASSSGIGGEETQYF. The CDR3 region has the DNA TGTGCCAGCAGCTCAGGGATAGGGGGGGAGGAGACCCAGTACTTC.

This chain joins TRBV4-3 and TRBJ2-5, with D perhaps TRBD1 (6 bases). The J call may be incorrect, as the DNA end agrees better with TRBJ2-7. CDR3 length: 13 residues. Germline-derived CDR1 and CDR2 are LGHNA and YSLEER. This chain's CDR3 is CASSHITGIEQYF. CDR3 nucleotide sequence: TGCGCCAGCAGCCATATTACAGGGATCGAGCAGTACTTC.